The T cell receptor beta chain described here comes from a study of T-cell memory formation after mild COVID-19 listed by TCRdb under 2021. For the wider study: TCR sequence clusters from the two donors were found to be largely donor specific. In two donors, T-cell clones that expanded and contracted after mild COVID-19 were followed by sequencing TCRalpha and TCRbeta repertoires longitudinally. The cohort was made up of two young adult volunteers, one female and one male, who were previously healthy. The full study reports these points: The detection of some responding clones in pre-infection memory suggests that pre-existing cross-reactive memory T cells joined the SARS-CoV-2 response. From day 15 to 85, contracting clones showed balanced CD4/CD8 phenotypes, whereas a second wave of clones that expanded from day 15 to 37 leaned towards CD4+. SARS-CoV-2 specificity of the second-wave clones peaking on day 37 was not confirmed. Contracting CD4+ clones were found mainly in CM and EM memory subsets, while CD8+ clones were enriched in EMRA. The study covered only a couple of mild cases, and larger cohorts including severe cases with pre-infection samples were considered necessary.

Sequencing took place on an Illumina NovaSeq 6000. cDNA libraries for TCRalpha and TCRbeta were prepared by 5'RACE using constant-segment primers, with sample barcodes and unique molecular identifiers added. Trizol reagent was used to extract RNA from every sample. Libraries were amplified in two PCR steps, with a second sample barcode and Illumina TruSeq adapters added in the second step. Sequencing of libraries was performed on an Illumina NovaSeq with 2 x 150 bp paired-end reads. The original pipeline was this. With migec v1.2.7, reads were demultiplexed and then collapsed into UMI-guided consensus sequences. Using mixcr v2.1.11, UMI consensuses were aligned to TRA and TRB V and J templates and then assembled into clonotypes. A clonotype was counted as expanded or contracted only when both edgeR and NoisET called the clonotype significant, with the noise models trained on biological replicates. edgeR calls used a false discovery rate-adjusted p below 0.01 and a log2 fold-change threshold of 1. PCA with hierarchical clustering of max-normalized trajectories of the 1000 most abundant clonotypes was used as exploratory dynamics analysis. Separately sequenced CD4+ and CD8+ repertoires were used to assign a CD4 or CD8 phenotype to each responding clone. TCRdb's own reprocessing of the public reads used fastp at Q25 and MiXCR and kept productive beta chains. Each CDR3 protein appears once, grouped with its most common genes and DNA. The V and J calls here are based on TCRdb, not the publication. The sample table contains hundreds of thousands of distinct CDR3 sequences; only one count was recorded for approximately 19% of them. Of the sample, approximately 21% falls within the top ten clones.

PBMCs were isolated by Ficoll-Paque density gradient centrifugation. V is cut back by 3 bases and J by 7 bases, with 5 bases in the junction unmatched. The germline V gene encodes CDR1 LGHNA and CDR2 YSLEER. Counted from cysteine to phenylalanine, this CDR3 has 14 amino acids. Only the CDR3 DNA stays, 42 bases, in frame from base 1. Note on this clonotype: The target of this receptor is not known. No per-base quality is available; no much larger clone lies one base away.

This TCR came from a man younger than 30 who had mild COVID-19 (a few samples of this study predate the infection). The sample titles of this study are shuffled in the database, so cell type and time point are left out; the donor was told from shared clones. This sequence uses TRBV4-3 and TRBJ1-2; TRBD1 aligns with 10 central bases. Source material: PBMCs or a T cell subset sorted from them (not recorded which). The CDR3 reads CASSQGGTGVGYTF. DNA sequence: TGCGCCAGCAGCCAGGGAGGGACAGGGGTTGGCTACACCTTC.